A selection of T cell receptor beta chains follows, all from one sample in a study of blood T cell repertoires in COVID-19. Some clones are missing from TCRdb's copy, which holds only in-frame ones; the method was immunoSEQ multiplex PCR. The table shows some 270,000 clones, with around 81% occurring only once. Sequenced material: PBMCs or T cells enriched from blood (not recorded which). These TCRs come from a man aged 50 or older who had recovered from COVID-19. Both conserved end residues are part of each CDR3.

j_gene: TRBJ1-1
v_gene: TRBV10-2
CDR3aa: CASSRDRPNTEAFF

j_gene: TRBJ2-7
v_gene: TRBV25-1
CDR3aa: CASSETGNLNEQYF

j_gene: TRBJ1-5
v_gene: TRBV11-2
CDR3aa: CASSLLRNQPQHF

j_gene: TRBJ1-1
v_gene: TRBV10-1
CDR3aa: CASSEKEQTEAFF

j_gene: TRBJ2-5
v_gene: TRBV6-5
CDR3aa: CASSPLTGVGETQYF

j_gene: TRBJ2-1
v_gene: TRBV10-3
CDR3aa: CAIFDRTGSYNEQFF

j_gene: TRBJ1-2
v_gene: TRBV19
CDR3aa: CASTPTGLNYGYTF

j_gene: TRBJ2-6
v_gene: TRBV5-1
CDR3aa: CASRQESPGANVLTF

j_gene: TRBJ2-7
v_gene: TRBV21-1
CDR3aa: CASRPRGGGRFEQYF

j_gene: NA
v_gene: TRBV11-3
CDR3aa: CASSSDRAPVYEQYF

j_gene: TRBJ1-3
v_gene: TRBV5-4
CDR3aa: CASSLGRDLSSGNTIYF

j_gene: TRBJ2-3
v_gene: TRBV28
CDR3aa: CASSLSQGISDTQYF

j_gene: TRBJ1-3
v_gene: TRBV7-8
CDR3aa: CASSTRTGKNTIYF

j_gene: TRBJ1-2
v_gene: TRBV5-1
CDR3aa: CASSLGQGPGYTF

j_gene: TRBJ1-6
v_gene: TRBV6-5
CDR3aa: CASSSNRGSPLHF

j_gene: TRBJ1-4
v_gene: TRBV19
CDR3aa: CASSRTGSGEKLFF

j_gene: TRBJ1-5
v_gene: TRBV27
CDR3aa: CASSRDRGISNQPQHF

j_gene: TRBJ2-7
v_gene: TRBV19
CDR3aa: CATRLVGVDSYEQYF

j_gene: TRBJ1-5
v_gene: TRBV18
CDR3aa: CASSPRGRSNQPQHF

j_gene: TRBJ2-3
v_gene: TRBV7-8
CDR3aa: CASSLASGLRYF

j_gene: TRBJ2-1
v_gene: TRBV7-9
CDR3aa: CASSLRQGSYNEQFF

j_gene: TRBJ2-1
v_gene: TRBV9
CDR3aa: CASSVRLAGVSNEQFF

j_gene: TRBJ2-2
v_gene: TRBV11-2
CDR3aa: CASSLRRTGGDAGELFF

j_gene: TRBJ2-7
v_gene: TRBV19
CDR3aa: CASSPSSLQGSSYEQYF

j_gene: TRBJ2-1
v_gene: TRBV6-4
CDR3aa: CASSDEAGGLGNEQFF

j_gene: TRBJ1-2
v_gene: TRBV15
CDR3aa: CATSKRADGYTF

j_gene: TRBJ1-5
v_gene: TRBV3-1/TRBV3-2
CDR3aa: CASSQGGRVGNQPQHF

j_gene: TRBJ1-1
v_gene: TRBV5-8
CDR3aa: CASINRPMNTEAFF

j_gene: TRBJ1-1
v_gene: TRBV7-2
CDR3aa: CASRPTFGGGTEAFF

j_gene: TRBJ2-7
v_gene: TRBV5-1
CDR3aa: CASSRGAGEISYEQYF

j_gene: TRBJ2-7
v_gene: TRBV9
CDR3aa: CASSFDLAPSYEQYF

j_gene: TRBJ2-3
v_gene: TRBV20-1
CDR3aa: CSASRSRGSLRDTQYF

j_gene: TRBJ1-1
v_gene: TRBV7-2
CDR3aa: CASSLLRGMNTEAFF

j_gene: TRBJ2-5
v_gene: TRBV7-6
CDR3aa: CASSLSTTYQETQYF

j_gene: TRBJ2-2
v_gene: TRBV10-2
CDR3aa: CASSDLAENTGELFF

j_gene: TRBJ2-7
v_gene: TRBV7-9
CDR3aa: CASSPGQFNEQYF

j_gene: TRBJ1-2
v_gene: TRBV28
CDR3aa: CASSFYSYGYTF

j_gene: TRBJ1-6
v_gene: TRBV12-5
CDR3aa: CASASRGPSPLHF

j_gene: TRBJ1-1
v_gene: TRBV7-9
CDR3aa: CASSTPTRGTEAFF

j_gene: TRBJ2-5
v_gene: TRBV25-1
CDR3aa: CASSRGETQYF

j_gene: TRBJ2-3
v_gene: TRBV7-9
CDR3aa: CASRWASGRTSTDTQYF

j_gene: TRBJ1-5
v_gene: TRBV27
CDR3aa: CASRRVSNQPQHF

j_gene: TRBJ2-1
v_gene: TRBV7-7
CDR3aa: CASSPSGTGRYNEQFF

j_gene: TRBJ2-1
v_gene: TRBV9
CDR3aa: CASSVLGGGAVNEQFF

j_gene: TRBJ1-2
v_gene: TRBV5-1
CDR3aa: CASSYMGQADYGYTF

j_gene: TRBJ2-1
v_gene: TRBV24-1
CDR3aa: CATSDLRPSGLSYNEQFF

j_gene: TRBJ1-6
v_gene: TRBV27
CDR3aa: CASSLSGTGEYSPLHF